The 21 T cell receptor beta chains reported below all come from one sample, sequenced in a study of T-cell reconstitution after alpha-beta-depleted transplantation in children (dated by TCRdb to the mid-2010s). The sample's treatment or condition, from its label and the paper: allogeneic hematopoietic cell transplantation with graft depleted of TCRalphabeta T cells and CD19 B cells. The library was generated by PCR. Sequencing instrument: Illumina HiSeq 2500. TCR libraries were prepared with molecular barcoding, using unique molecular identifiers to normalize TCRbeta repertoire quantification. Clones were called with MiXCR by TCRdb after fastp trimmed the public reads at Q25, and only in-frame beta chains were retained. Entries that share a CDR3 protein sequence are merged under the most common genes and DNA. Here the sample has 95,000 to 150,000 distinct CDR3 sequences; about 21% occur a single time. The top ten clones comprise over 9.5% of the sample.

Sequenced here: PBMCs, mostly from graft donor cells, sampled 180 days after TCRalphabeta/CD19-depleted stem cell transplant. These receptors were obtained from a male patient between 2 and 10 years old who had a stem cell transplant for chronic granulomatous disease, so the T cells may come from the graft donor.

This clonotype was observed many times. The rearrangement uses TRBV5-8 and TRBJ2-5; no clear D. The germline gives CDR1 SGHTS, CDR2 YDEGEE. There are 12 residues in the CDR3. Trimming took off 7 bases at V and 1 base at J, with 8 bases between the two ends. CDR3 sequence reads: CASLGSQETQYF. The CDR3 DNA reads TGTGCCAGCCTGGGGTCCCAAGAGACCCAGTACTTC.

This clonotype was detected ten times or more. The chain links TRBV20-1 to TRBJ2-3; 7 bases align to TRBD2. The CDR3 sequence is 12 residues long. Germline V gene data show CDR1 as DFQATT and CDR2 as SNEGSKA (reference sequence). The CDR3 spells CRERGSTDTQYF. Written as DNA, the CDR3 is TGCAGGGAGCGGGGTAGCACAGATACGCAGTATTTT.

The chain has TRBV15 and TRBJ1-5; no reliable D call. The V gene lost 2 bases and the J gene lost 0 bases, with 11 bases spanning the gap. This CDR3 region has 16 residues. Looked up from germline, CDR1 is LNHNV and CDR2 is YYDKDF (reference sequence). The CDR3 DNA reads as TGTGCCACCAGCAGAACCAAGGGAGGTAGCAATCAGCCCCAGCATTTT. Translated, it gives CATSRTKGGSNQPQHF.

This clonotype has only one observation. DNA of the CDR3: TGCGCCAGCAGCTGGGACAGGGGGGCCTACGAGCAGTACTTC. Protein product: CASSWDRGAYEQYF. V gene TRBV5-1 combines with J gene TRBJ2-7; 11 positions match TRBD1. Germline V gene lookup returns CDR1 SGHRS and CDR2 YFSETQ. V shed 3 bases and J 2 bases; nucleotides not matched to a gene: 1. This CDR3 is built from 14 residues.

This clonotype was observed at least ten times. This chain uses TRBV29-1 with TRBJ2-2; D not resolved. Germline CDR1 is SQVTM and CDR2 is ANQGSEA. This CDR3 contains 14 residues. V lost 7 bases, J lost 1 base, and 13 bases lay in between. The CDR3 sequence: CSALTRENTGELFF. The CDR3 DNA follows: TGCAGCGCCCTAACCCGAGAGAACACCGGGGAGCTGTTTTTT.

Ten or more counts support this clonotype. The chain carries TRBV12-3 or TRBV12-4 and TRBJ2-7; possibly TRBD2 for D (6 bases). This CDR3 has 14 residues. V was pared by 5 bases and J by 5 bases, with 16 bases between. CDR3 amino acids: CASSIRGNSHEQYF. Written as DNA, the CDR3 is TGTGCCAGCAGTATCCGGGGGAACAGCCACGAGCAGTACTTC.

This clonotype was seen a handful of times. The rearrangement links TRBV28 to TRBJ2-6, with D possibly called TRBD1 or TRBD2 (5 bases each). V gave up 2 bases and J gave up 0 bases, with 11 bases separating them. The CDR3 is 17 amino acids. Per germline, CDR1 MDHEN and CDR2 SYDVKM. This chain's CDR3 is CASSLPGARSGANVLTF. CDR3 in DNA: TGTGCCAGCAGTTTACCCGGGGCGCGCTCTGGGGCCAACGTCCTGACTTTC.

V and J are TRBV18 and TRBJ2-5; the match to TRBD2 covers 9 bases. CDR3 length: 14 amino acids. CDR1 is KGHSH, CDR2 LQKENI, per germline. V shed 6 bases, J shed 5 bases, and the junction held 7 bases outside the gene matches. CDR3 region: CASSNSGSMETQYF. CDR3 DNA sequence: TGTGCCAGCTCCAATAGCGGGAGCATGGAGACCCAGTACTTC.

In this sample, this clonotype turned up many times. The chain has TRBV4-3 and TRBJ2-1, with TRBD1 identical over 9 bases. The junction had 8 bases not matched to a gene; V was cut back by 3 bases and J by 2 bases. The CDR3 length is 17 residues. The germline gives CDR1 LGHNA, CDR2 YSLEER. The CDR3 here is CASSQFSGTGPYNEQFF. DNA for the CDR3: TGCGCCAGCAGCCAGTTTTCCGGGACAGGGCCCTACAATGAGCAGTTCTTC.

The chain recombines TRBV29-1 with TRBJ2-7; 8 nucleotides line up with TRBD1. With 2 bases clipped from V and 3 bases from J, the junction kept 15 bases outside the gene matches. The CDR3 totals 17 residues. CDR1 SQVTM and CDR2 ANQGSEA come from the germline V gene. The CDR3 protein is CSVEWAVGGTGGYEQYF. CDR3 in DNA: TGCAGCGTTGAATGGGCGGTAGGCGGGACAGGAGGCTACGAGCAGTACTTC.

V and J are TRBV5-1 and TRBJ2-1; tentatively, D is TRBD1 or TRBD2 (6 bases each). Germline V gene sequence: CDR1 SGHRS, CDR2 YFSETQ. This CDR3 is 16 amino acids long. V lost 4 bases, J lost 8 bases, and 22 bases lay in between. The CDR3 nucleotides read TGCGCCAGCAGCATCCGTCTAGCTTCGAGGGGGGATGAGCAGTTCTTC. It is translated as CASSIRLASRGDEQFF.

This clonotype was seen many times. The chain is built from TRBV7-2 and TRBJ2-1, with a possible D match to TRBD2 (6 bases). From germline, CDR1 is SGHTA and CDR2 FQGNSA. The CDR3 has 13 residues. V lost 1 base, J lost 9 bases, and 10 bases lay in between. DNA for the CDR3: TGTGCCAGCAGCTTAGGCGGGGTCGGTGAGCAGTTCTTC. It codes for CASSLGGVGEQFF. Full variable domain (missing parts from reference TRBV7-2 and TRBJ2-1): GAGVSQSPSNKVTEKGKDVELRCDPISGHTALYWYRQSLGQGLEFLIYFQGNSAPDKSGLPSDRFSAERTGGSVSTLTIQRTQQEDSAVYLCASSLGGVGEQFFGPGTRLTVL.

The rearrangement joins TRBV15 to TRBJ2-1; TRBD2 aligns across 9 bases. J lost 8 bases, V lost 3 bases, and 5 bases had no gene match. In germline, CDR1 is LNHNV, CDR2 YYDKDF (reference sequence). This CDR3 spans 14 amino acids. CDR3 region: CATSRALAGHEQFF. The CDR3 DNA reads as TGTGCCACCAGCAGGGCCCTAGCGGGGCATGAGCAGTTCTTC.

This clonotype has just a few counts. The V gene is TRBV15, the J gene TRBJ2-4; D may match TRBD1 or TRBD2 (5 bases each). This CDR3 spans 16 amino acids. V dropped 4 bases and J dropped 5 bases, with 18 bases sitting between them. Looked up from germline, CDR1 is LNHNV and CDR2 is YYDKDF (reference sequence). In nucleotides, the CDR3 is TGTGCCACCAGCACCCGGTCATTGAGGGGCCAAAACATTCAGTACTTC. Protein sequence: CATSTRSLRGQNIQYF.

This clonotype showed up many times. Here the CDR3 DNA reads TGTGCCAGCAGCCGAGTCCCGGGCACAGATACGCAGTATTTT. This sequence encodes CASSRVPGTDTQYF. The V call is TRBV5-5, the J call TRBJ2-3; D is undetermined. Germline CDR1 and CDR2: SGHKS and YYEKEE (reference sequence). Trimming took off 4 bases at V and 1 base at J, with 10 bases between the two ends. The CDR3 consists of 14 residues.

The rearrangement links TRBV20-1 to TRBJ2-1, with TRBD2 matching over 12 bases. The CDR3 is made up of 14 amino acids. Germline values: CDR1 DFQATT, CDR2 SNEGSKA (reference sequence). Germline trimming cut 1 base from V and 7 bases from J; bases unmatched to any gene: 2. The CDR3 loop is CSARGLAGVNEQFF. The DNA of the CDR3 is TGCAGTGCTAGAGGACTAGCGGGGGTTAATGAGCAGTTCTTC.

This clonotype appeared a few times. The rearrangement links TRBV5-5 to TRBJ2-2; D unclear. Germline values: CDR1 SGHKS, CDR2 YYEKEE (reference sequence). Trimming removed 1 base from V and 5 bases from J, with 3 bases in between. The CDR3 has 12 amino acids. CDR3 DNA sequence: TGTGCCAGCAGCTTGCCAACCGGGGAGCTGTTTTTT. Its translation: CASSLPTGELFF.

This clonotype was observed at least ten times. This chain uses TRBV12-3 or TRBV12-4 with TRBJ2-3; D uncertain. Trimming stripped 1 base from V and 1 base from J, with 3 bases between. The CDR3 sequence is 13 residues long. The CDR3 spells CASSLVRTDTQYF. In nucleotides, the CDR3 is TGTGCCAGCAGTTTAGTTCGCACAGATACGCAGTATTTT.

This chain uses TRBV20-1 with TRBJ1-1; D call uncertain. The germline V gene encodes CDR1 DFQATT and CDR2 SNEGSKA (reference sequence). The length of the CDR3 is 15 residues. V lost 0 bases and J 3 bases, leaving 14 bases between the germline ends. CDR3 amino acids: CSARDPTGSHTEAFF. The CDR3 nucleotides read TGCAGTGCTAGAGATCCAACGGGGTCCCACACTGAAGCTTTCTTT.

The J gene is TRBJ2-7, the V gene TRBV12-3 or TRBV12-4; maybe TRBD1 (5 bases). The CDR3 has 15 residues. Trimming cost V 1 base and J 0 bases, with 10 bases left between them. The DNA for the CDR3 is TGTGCCAGCAGTTTAGTTGGACAACCCTCCTACGAGCAGTACTTC. As protein: CASSLVGQPSYEQYF.

This clonotype showed up just a few times. V usage is TRBV12-3 or TRBV12-4 and J usage is TRBJ2-6; D remains ambiguous. The CDR3 runs 15 residues. Trimming took off 0 bases at V and 2 bases at J, with 5 bases between the two ends. Here the CDR3 DNA reads TGTGCCAGCAGTTTAGCGGGAACTGGGGCCAACGTCCTGACTTTC. As protein: CASSLAGTGANVLTF.